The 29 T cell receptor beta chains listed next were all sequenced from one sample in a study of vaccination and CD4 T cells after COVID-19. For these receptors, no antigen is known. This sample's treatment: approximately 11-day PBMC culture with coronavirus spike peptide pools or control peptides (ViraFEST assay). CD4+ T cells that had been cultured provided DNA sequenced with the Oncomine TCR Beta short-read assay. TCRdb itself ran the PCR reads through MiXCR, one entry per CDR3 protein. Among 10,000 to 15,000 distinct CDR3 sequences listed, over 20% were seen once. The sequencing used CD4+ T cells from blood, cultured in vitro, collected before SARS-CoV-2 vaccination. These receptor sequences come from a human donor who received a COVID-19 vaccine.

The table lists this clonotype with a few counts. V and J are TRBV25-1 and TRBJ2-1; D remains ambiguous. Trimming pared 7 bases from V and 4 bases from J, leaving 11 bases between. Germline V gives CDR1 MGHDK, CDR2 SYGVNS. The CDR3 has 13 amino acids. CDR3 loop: CASTPAQYNEQFF. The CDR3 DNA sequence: TGTGCCAGCACCCCCGCCCAGTACAATGAGCAGTTCTTC.

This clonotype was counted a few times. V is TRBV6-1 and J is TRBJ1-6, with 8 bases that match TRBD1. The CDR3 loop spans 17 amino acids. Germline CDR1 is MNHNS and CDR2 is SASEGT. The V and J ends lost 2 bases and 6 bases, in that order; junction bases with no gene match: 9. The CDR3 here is CASSETLTTGVNSPLHF. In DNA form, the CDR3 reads TGTGCCAGCAGTGAAACCCTGACGACAGGGGTTAATTCACCCCTCCACTTT.

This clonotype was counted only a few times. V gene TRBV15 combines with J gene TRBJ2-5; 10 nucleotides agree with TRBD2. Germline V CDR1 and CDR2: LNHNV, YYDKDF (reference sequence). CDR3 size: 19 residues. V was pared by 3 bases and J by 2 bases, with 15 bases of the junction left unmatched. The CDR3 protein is CATSSPSGLAGDEQETQYF. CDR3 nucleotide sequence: TGTGCCACCAGCAGTCCTTCGGGGCTAGCGGGGGACGAGCAAGAGACCCAGTACTTC.

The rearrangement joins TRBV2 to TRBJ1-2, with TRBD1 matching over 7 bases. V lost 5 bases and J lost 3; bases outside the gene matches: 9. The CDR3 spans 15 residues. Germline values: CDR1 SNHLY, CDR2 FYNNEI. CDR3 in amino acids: CASSPQGGVDYGYTF. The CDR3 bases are TGTGCCAGCAGTCCCCAGGGGGGTGTAGACTATGGCTACACCTTC.

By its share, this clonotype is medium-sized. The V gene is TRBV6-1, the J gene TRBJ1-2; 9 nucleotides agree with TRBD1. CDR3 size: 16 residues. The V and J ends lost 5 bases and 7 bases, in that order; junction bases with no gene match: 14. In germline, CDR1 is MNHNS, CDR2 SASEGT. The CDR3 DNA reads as TGTGCCAGCAGTAGCGGACCGGGACAGGGAGCGCCTGGCTACACCTTC. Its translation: CASSSGPGQGAPGYTF.

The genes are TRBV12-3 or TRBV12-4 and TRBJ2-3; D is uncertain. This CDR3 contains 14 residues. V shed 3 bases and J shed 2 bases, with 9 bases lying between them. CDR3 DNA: TGTGCCAGCAGTTTGCAGCGACCCACAGATACGCAGTATTTT. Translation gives CASSLQRPTDTQYF.

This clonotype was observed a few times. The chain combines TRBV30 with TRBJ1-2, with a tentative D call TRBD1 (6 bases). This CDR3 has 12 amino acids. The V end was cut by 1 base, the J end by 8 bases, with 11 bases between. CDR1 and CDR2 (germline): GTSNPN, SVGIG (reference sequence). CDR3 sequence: CAWSAGQWGYTF. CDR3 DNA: TGTGCCTGGAGTGCTGGACAGTGGGGCTACACCTTC.

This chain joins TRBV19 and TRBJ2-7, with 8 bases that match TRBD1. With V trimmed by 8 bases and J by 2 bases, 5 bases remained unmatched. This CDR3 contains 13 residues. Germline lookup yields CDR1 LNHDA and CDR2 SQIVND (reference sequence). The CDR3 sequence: CASEEQGAYEQYF. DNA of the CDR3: TGTGCCAGTGAGGAACAGGGGGCCTACGAGCAGTACTTC.

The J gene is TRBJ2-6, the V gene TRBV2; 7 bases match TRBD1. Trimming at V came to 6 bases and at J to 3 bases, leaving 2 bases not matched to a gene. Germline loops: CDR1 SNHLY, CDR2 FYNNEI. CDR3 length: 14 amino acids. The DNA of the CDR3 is TGTGCCAGCAGGACAGGGAGTGGGGCCAACGTCCTGACTTTC. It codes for CASRTGSGANVLTF.

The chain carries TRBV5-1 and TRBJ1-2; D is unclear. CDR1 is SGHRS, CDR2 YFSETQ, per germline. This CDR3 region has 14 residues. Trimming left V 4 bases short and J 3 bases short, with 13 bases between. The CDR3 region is CASSATTTHYGYTF. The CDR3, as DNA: TGCGCCAGCAGCGCTACGACAACCCACTATGGCTACACCTTC. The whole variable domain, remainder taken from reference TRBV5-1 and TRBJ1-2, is KAGVTQTPRYLIKTRGQQVTLSCSPISGHRSVSWYQQTPGQGLQFLFEYFSETQRNKGNFPGRFSGRQFSNSRSEMNVSTLELGDSALYLCASSATTTHYGYTFGSGTRLTVV.

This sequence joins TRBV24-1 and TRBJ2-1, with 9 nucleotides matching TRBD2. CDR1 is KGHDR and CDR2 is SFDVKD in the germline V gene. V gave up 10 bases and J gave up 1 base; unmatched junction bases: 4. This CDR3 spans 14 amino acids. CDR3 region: CATEAGGSYNEQFF. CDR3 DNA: TGTGCCACAGAAGCGGGGGGATCCTACAATGAGCAGTTCTTC.

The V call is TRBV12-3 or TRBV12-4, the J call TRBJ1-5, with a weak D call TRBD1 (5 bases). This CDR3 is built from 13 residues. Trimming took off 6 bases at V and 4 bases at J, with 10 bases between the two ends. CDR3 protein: CASSPGGNQPQHF. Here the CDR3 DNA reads TGTGCCAGCAGCCCCGGGGGGAATCAGCCCCAGCATTTT.

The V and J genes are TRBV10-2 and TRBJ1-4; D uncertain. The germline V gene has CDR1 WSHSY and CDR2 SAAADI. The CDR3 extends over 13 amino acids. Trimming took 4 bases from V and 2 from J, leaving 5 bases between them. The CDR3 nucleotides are TGCGCCAGCAGTGCCCCGACTAATGAAAAACTGTTTTTT. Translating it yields CASSAPTNEKLFF.

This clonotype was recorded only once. In DNA, the CDR3 is TGTGCCAGCAGCGTAGCAGGGGAGTACAACTATGGCTACACCTTC. Translated, it gives CASSVAGEYNYGYTF. The chain carries TRBV9 and TRBJ1-2; tentative D call: TRBD1 (6 bases). V lost 0 bases, J lost 2 bases, and 11 bases lay in between. Germline V gives CDR1 SGDLS, CDR2 YYNGEE. The length of the CDR3 is 15 residues.

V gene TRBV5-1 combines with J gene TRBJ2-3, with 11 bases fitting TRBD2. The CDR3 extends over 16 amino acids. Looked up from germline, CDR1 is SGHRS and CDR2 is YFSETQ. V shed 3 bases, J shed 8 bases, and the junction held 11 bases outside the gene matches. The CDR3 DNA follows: TGCGCCAGCAGCTCCGGGGTAGCGGGGGGGAAAGGTACGCAGTATTTT. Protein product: CASSSGVAGGKGTQYF.

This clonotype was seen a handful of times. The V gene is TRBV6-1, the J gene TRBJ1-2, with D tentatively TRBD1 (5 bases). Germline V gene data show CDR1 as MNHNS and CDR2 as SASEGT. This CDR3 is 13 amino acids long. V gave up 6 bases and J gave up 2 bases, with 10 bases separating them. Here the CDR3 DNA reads TGTGCCAGCAGCCCTCCAGGGAACTATGGCTACACCTTC. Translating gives CASSPPGNYGYTF.

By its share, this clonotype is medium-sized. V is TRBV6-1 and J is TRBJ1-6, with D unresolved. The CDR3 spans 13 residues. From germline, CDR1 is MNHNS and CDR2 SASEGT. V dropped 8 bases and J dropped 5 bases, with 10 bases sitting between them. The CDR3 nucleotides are TGTGCCAGCCTCGAATCCAATAATTCACCCCTCCACTTT. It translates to CASLESNNSPLHF.

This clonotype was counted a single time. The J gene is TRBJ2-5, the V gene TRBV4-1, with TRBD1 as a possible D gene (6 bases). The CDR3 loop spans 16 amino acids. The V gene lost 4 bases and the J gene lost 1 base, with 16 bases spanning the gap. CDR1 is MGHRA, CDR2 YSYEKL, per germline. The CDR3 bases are TGCGCCAGCAGCCTGGGACAAGGGGGAGCCCAAGAGACCCAGTACTTC. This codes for CASSLGQGGAQETQYF.

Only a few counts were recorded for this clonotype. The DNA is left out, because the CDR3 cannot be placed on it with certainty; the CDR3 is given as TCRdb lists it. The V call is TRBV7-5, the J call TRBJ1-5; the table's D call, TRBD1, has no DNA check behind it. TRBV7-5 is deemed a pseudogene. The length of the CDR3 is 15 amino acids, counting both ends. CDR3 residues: CISVPQTGVYQPQHF.

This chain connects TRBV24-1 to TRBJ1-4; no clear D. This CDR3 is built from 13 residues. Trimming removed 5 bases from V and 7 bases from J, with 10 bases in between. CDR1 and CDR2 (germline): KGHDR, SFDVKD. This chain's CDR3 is CATSGGIGEKLFF. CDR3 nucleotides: TGTGCCACCAGTGGAGGCATTGGTGAAAAACTGTTTTTT.

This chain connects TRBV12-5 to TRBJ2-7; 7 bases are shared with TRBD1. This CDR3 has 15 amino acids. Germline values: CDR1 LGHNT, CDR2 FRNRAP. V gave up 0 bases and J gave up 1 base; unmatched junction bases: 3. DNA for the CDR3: TGTGCTAGTGGTTTGGTGACGACAGGGTCCTACGAGCAGTACTTC. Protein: CASGLVTTGSYEQYF.

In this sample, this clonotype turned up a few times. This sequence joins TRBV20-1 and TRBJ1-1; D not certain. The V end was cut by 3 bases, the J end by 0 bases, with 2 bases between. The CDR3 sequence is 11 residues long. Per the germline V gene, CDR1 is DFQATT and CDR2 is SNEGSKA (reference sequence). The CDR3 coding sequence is TGCAGTGCTAGGATGAACACTGAAGCTTTCTTT. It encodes CSARMNTEAFF.

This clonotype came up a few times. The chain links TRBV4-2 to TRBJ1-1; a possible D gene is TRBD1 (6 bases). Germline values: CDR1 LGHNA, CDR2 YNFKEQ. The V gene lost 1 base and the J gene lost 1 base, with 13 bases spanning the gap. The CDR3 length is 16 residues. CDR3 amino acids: CASSQGFNRANTEAFF. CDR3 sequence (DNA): TGTGCCAGCAGCCAAGGCTTTAACAGGGCGAACACTGAAGCTTTCTTT.

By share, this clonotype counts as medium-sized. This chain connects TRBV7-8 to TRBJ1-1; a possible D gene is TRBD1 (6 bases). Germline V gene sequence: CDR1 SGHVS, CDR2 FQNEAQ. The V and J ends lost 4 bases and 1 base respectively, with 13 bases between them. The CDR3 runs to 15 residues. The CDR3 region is CASSSQGQPNTEAFF. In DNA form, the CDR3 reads TGTGCCAGCAGCTCACAGGGTCAACCGAACACTGAAGCTTTCTTT. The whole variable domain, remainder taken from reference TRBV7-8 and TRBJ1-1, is GAGVSQSPRYKVAKRGQDVALRCDPISGHVSLFWYQQALGQGPEFLTYFQNEAQLDKSGLPSDRFFAERPEGSVSTLKIQRTQQEDSAVYLCASSSQGQPNTEAFFGQGTRLTVV.

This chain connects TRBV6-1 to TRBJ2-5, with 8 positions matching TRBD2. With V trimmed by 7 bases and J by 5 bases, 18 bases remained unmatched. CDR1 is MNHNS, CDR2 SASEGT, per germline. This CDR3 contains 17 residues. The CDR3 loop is CASTEGWSSGAAETQYF. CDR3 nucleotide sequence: TGTGCCAGCACCGAAGGTTGGAGTAGCGGGGCAGCGGAGACCCAGTACTTC.

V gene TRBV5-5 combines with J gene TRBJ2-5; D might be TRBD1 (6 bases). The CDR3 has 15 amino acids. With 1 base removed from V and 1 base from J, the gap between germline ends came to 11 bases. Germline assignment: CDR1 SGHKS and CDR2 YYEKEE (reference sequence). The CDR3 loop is CASSLITGSQETQYF. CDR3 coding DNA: TGTGCCAGCAGCTTGATAACAGGGTCCCAAGAGACCCAGTACTTC.

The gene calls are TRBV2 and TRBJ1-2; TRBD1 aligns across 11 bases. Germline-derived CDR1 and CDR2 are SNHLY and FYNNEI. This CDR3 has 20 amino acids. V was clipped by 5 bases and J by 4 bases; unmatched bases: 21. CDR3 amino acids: CASSLRGLGQGATKAYGYTF. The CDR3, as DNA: TGTGCCAGCAGTCTCCGGGGGCTTGGACAGGGGGCCACTAAGGCCTATGGCTACACCTTC.

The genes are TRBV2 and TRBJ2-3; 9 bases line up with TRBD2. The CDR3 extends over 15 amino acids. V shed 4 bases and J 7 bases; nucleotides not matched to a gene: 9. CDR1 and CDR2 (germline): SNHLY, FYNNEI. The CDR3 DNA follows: TGTGCCAGCAGTGTCTTAGCGGGGGTACGAAATACGCAGTATTTT. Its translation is CASSVLAGVRNTQYF.

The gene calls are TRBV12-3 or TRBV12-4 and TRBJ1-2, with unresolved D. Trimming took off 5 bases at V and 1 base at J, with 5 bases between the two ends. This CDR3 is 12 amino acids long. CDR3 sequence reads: CASSAGNYGYTF. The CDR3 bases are TGTGCCAGCAGTGCCGGTAACTATGGCTACACCTTC.